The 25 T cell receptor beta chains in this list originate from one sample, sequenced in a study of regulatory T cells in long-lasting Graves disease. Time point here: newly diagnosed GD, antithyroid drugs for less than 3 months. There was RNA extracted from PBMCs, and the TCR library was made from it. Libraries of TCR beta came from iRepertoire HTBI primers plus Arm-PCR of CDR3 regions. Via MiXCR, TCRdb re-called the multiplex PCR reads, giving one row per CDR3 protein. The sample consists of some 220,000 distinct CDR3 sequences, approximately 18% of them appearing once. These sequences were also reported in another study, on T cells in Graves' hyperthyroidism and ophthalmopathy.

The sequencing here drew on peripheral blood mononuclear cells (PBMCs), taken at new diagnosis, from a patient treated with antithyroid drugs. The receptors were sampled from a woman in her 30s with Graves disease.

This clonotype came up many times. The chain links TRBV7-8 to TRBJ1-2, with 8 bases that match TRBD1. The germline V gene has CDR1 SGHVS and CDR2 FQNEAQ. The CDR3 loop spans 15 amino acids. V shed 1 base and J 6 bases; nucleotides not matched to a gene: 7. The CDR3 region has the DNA TGTGCCAGCAGCTTAGACCAGACAGGGGCCCATGGCTACACCTTC. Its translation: CASSLDQTGAHGYTF. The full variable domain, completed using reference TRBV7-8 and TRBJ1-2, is GAGVSQSPRYKVAKRGQDVALRCDPISGHVSLFWYQQALGQGPEFLTYFQNEAQLDKSGLPSDRFFAERPEGSVSTLKIQRTQQEDSAVYLCASSLDQTGAHGYTFGSGTRLTVV.

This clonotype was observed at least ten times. CDR3 bases: TGTGCCAGGACCGACCCGGGGCCCCAAACGAACACCGGGGAGCTGTTTTTT. Translation gives CARTDPGPQTNTGELFF. The V call is TRBV28, the J call TRBJ2-2; D could derive from TRBD1 or TRBD2 (5 bases each). Germline CDR1 is MDHEN and CDR2 is SYDVKM. There are 17 residues in the CDR3. Deletions cut 9 bases from V and 0 bases from J, with 20 bases between.

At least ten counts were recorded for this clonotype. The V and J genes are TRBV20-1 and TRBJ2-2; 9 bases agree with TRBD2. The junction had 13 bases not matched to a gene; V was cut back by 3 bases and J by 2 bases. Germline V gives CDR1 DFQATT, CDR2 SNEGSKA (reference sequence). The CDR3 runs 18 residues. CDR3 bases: TGCAGTGCTAGGGCTAGCGGGACGTCCCCGCGAAACACCGGGGAGCTGTTTTTT. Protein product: CSARASGTSPRNTGELFF.

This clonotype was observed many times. This chain's CDR3 is CASSPNRENSPLHF. CDR3 bases: TGTGCCAGCAGCCCGAACAGGGAGAATTCACCCCTCCACTTT. The chain uses TRBV6-1 and TRBJ1-6, with D maybe TRBD1 (6 bases). The V gene's germline CDR1 is MNHNS and CDR2 SASEGT. V was clipped by 6 bases and J by 7 bases, with 13 bases between them. This CDR3 comprises 14 residues.

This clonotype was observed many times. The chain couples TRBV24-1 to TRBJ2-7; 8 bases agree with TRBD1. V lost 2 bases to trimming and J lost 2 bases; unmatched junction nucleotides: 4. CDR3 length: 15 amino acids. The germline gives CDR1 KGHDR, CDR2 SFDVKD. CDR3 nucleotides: TGTGCCACCAGTGATTCAAGACAGGGGCCCTACGAGCAGTACTTC. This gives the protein CATSDSRQGPYEQYF.

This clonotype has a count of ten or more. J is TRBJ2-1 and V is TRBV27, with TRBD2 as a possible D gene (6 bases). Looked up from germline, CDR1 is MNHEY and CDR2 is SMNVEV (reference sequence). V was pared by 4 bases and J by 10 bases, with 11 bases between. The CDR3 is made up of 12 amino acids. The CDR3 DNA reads TGTGCCAGCAGTTCGACTAGTCCCGAGCAGTTCTTC. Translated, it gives CASSSTSPEQFF.

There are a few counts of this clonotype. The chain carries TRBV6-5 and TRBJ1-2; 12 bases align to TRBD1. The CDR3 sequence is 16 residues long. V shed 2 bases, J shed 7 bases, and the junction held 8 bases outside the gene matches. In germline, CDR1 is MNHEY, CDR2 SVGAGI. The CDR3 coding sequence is TGTGCCAGCAGTTACGGCATGGGACAGGGGGCTGGTGGCTACACCTTC. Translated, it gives CASSYGMGQGAGGYTF.

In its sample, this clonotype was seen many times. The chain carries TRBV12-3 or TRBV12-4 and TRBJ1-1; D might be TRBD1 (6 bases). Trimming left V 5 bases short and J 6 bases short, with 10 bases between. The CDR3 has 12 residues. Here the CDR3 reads CASSPQGPEAFF. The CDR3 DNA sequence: TGTGCCAGCAGTCCACAGGGCCCTGAAGCTTTCTTT.

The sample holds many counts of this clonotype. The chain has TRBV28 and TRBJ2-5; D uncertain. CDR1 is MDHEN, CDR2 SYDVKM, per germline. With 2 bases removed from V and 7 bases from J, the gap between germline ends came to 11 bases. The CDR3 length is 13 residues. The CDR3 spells CASSLRAPGTQYF. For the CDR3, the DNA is TGTGCCAGCAGTTTAAGGGCGCCAGGGACCCAGTACTTC. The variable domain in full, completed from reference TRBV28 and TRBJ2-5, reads DVKVTQSSRYLVKRTGEKVFLECVQDMDHENMFWYRQDPGLGLRLIYFSYDVKMKEKGDIPEGYSVSREKKERFSLILESASTNQTSMYLCASSLRAPGTQYFGPGTRLLVL.

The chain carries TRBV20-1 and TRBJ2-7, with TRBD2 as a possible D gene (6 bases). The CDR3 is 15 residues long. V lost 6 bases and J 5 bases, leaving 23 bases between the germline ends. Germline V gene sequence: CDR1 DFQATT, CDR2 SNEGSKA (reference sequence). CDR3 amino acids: CSARASDIAKDEQYF. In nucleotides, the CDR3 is TGCAGTGCCCGCGCTAGCGACATTGCGAAGGACGAGCAGTACTTC.

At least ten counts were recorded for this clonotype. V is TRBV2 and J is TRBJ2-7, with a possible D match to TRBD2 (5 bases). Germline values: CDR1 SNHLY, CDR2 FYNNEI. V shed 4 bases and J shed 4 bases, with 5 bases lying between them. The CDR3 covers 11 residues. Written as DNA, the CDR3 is TGTGCCAGCAGTGCGGGGTACGAGCAGTACTTC. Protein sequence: CASSAGYEQYF.

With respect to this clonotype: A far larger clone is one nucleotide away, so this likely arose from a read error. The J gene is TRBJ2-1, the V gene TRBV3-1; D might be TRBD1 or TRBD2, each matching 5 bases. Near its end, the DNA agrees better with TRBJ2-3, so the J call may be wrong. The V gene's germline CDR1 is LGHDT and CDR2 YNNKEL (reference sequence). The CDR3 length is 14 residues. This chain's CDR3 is CASSQVASGGTQYF. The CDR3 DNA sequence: TGTGCCAGCAGCCAAGTTGCGAGTGGGGGTACGCAGTATTTT.

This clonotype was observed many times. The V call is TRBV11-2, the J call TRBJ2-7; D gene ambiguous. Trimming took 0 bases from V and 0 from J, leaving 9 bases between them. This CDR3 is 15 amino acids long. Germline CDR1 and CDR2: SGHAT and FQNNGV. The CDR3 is CASSLEPRGSYEQYF. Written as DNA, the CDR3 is TGTGCCAGCAGCTTAGAACCCAGAGGCTCCTACGAGCAGTACTTC.

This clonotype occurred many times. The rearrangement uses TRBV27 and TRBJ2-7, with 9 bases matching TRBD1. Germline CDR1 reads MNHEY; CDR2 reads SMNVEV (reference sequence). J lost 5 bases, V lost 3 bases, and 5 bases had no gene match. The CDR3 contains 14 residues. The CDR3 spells CASSLGTGSHEQYF. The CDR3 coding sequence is TGTGCCAGCAGTTTGGGGACAGGGAGCCACGAGCAGTACTTC.

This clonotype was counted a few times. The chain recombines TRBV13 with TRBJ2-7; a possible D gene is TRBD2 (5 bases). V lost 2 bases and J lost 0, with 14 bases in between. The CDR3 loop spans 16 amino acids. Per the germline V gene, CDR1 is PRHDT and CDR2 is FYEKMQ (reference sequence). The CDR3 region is CASSLSGRPASYEQYF. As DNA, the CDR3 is TGTGCCAGCAGCTTAAGCGGTCGGCCGGCCTCCTACGAGCAGTACTTC.

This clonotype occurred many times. CDR3 amino acids: CASSLADPSNEKLFF. The CDR3 nucleotides are TGTGCCAGCAGCTTAGCGGACCCTTCAAATGAAAAACTGTTTTTT. The chain is built from TRBV11-2 and TRBJ1-4; no clear D. The V and J ends lost 1 base and 5 bases respectively, with 11 bases between them. The V gene's germline CDR1 is SGHAT and CDR2 FQNNGV. This CDR3 contains 15 residues.

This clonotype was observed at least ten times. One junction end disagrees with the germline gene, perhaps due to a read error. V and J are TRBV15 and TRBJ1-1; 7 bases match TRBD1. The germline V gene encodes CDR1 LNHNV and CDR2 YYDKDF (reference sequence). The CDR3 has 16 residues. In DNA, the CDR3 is TGTGCCACCAGCAGAGCCCCCGAGGGGGCGAACTCTGAAGCTTTCTTT. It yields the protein CATSRAPEGANSEAFF.

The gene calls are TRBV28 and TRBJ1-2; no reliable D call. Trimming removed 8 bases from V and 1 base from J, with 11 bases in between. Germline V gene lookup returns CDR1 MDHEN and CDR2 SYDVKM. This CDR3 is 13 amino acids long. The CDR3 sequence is CASEVRINYGYTF. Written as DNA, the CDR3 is TGTGCCAGCGAGGTCAGAATTAACTATGGCTACACCTTC.

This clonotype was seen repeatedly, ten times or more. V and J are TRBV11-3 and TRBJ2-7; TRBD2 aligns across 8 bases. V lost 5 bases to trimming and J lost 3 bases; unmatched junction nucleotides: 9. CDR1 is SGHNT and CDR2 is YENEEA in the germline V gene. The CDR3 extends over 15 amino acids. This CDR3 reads CASSHGLRGGYEQYF. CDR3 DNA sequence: TGTGCCAGCAGCCACGGCCTTCGGGGGGGCTACGAGCAGTACTTC.

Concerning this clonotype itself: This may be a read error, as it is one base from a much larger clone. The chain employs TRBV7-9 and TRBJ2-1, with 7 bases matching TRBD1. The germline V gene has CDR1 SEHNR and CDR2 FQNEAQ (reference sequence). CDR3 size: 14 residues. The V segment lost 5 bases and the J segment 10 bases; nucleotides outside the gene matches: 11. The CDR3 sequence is CASSRQGASYEQFF. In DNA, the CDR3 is TGTGCCAGCAGCCGACAGGGCGCATCCTACGAGCAGTTCTTC.

The CDR3 loop reads CASRTIMGTQYF. In DNA, the CDR3 is TGTGCCAGCAGAACTATCATGGGTACGCAGTATTTT. V usage is TRBV2 and J usage is TRBJ2-3; D call uncertain. This CDR3 spans 12 amino acids. V was shortened by 6 bases and J by 8 bases, with 12 bases between the two germline ends. Germline CDR1 reads SNHLY; CDR2 reads FYNNEI.

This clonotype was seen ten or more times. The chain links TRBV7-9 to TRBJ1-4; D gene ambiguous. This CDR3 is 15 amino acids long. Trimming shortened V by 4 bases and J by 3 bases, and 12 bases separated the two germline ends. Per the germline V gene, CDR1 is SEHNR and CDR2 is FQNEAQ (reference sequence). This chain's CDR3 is CASSSNTVPNEKLFF. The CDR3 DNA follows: TGTGCCAGCAGCTCGAACACCGTACCTAATGAAAAACTGTTTTTT.

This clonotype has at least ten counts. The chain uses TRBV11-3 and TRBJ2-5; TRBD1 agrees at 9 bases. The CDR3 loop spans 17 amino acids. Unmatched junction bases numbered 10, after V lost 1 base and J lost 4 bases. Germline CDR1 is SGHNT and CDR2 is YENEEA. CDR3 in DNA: TGTGCCAGCAGCTTAGGCCCGGGACAGGGCAAGGGAGAGACCCAGTACTTC. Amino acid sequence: CASSLGPGQGKGETQYF.

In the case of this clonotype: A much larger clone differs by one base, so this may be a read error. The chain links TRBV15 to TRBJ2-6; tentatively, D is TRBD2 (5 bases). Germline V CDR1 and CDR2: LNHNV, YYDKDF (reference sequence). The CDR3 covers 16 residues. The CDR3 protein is CVTSRDGSSGANVLTF. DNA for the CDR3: TGTGTCACCAGCAGAGATGGGAGCTCTGGGGCCAACGTCCTGACTTTC.

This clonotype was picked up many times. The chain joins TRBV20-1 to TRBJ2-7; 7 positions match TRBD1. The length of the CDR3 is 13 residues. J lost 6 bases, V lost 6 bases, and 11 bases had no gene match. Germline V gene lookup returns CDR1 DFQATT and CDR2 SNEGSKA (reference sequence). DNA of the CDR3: TGCAGTGCCGATCCGGGACAGTTCGTCGAGCAGTACTTC. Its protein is CSADPGQFVEQYF.